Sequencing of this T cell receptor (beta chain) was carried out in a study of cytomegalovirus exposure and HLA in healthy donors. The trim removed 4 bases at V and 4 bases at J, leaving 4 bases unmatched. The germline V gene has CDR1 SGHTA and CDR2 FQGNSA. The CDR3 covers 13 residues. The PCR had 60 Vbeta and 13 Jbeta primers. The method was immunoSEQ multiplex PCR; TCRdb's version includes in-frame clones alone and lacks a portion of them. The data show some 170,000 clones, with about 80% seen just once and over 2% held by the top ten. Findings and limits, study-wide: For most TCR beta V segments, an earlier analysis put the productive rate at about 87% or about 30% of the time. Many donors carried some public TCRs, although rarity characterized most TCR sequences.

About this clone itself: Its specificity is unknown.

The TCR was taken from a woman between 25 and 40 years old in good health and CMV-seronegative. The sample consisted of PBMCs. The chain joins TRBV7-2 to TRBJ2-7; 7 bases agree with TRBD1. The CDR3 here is CASSWGQRYEQYF. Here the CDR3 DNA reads TGTGCCAGCAGCTGGGGACAGAGATACGAGCAGTACTTC.